These 16 T cell receptor beta chains were all obtained from the same sample, sequenced in a study of identifying expanded T cells in peripheral blood. Produced via immunoSEQ multiplex PCR; TCRdb's table is partial and in-frame only. The sample holds roughly 130,000 clones, 75% to 90% seen once. Material for sequencing was blood. These receptors came from a person between 18 and 75 years old in good health.

This chain uses TRBV10-3 with TRBJ1-1, with D perhaps matching TRBD1 (5 bases). In germline, CDR1 is ENHRY, CDR2 SYGVKD. The germline V and J ends were trimmed by 5 bases and 5 bases, with 15 bases remaining between them. This CDR3 spans 14 amino acids. This CDR3 is CAISTAGFGTEAFF. The CDR3 bases are TGTGCCATCAGTACGGCAGGGTTTGGGACTGAAGCTTTCTTT.

This clone is a singleton in its sample. The rearrangement uses TRBV27 and TRBJ1-1; D is ambiguous. The germline gives CDR1 MNHEY, CDR2 SMNVEV (reference sequence). The CDR3 is 15 amino acids. Trimming shortened V by 2 bases and J by 1 base, and 11 bases separated the two germline ends. The CDR3, as DNA: TGTGCCAGCAGTTTACAGGCAGGAACGAACACTGAAGCTTTCTTT. Amino acids: CASSLQAGTNTEAFF.

This clone was seen only once. The chain recombines TRBV10-3 with TRBJ2-7, with TRBD2 as a possible D gene (6 bases). V was pared by 11 bases and J by 6 bases, with 20 bases between. Germline V lookup: CDR1 ENHRY, CDR2 SYGVKD. The CDR3 extends over 13 amino acids. CDR3 bases: TGTGCCCTCCGAGCGACGGGAGTGGGCGAGCAGTACTTC. Amino acids: CALRATGVGEQYF.

The chain has TRBV11-2 and TRBJ2-1; 9 positions agree with TRBD2. The J segment lost 4 bases and the V segment lost 5 bases, leaving 6 bases of the junction unmatched. Per the germline V gene, CDR1 is SGHAT and CDR2 is FQNNGV. The length of the CDR3 is 15 residues. The CDR3 DNA is TGTGCCAGCAGCCGCGGGACTAGCAGGTACAATGAGCAGTTCTTC. It codes for CASSRGTSRYNEQFF.

The gene calls are TRBV7-6 and TRBJ1-5; the match to TRBD1 covers 8 bases. V was clipped by 6 bases and J by 0 bases; unmatched bases: 10. CDR3 length: 17 residues. In germline, CDR1 is SGHVS, CDR2 FNYEAQ. The CDR3 protein is CASSQAQGGASNQPQHF. DNA of the CDR3: TGTGCCAGCAGTCAAGCACAGGGGGGGGCTAGCAATCAGCCCCAGCATTTT.

V usage is TRBV7-9 and J usage is TRBJ2-7; 9 positions match TRBD1. Germline CDR1 SEHNR, CDR2 FQNEAQ (reference sequence). V trimming: 4 bases; J trimming: 7 bases; junction bases outside the gene matches: 14. The CDR3 extends over 16 amino acids. CDR3 region: CASSSTPGQGFGEQYF. As DNA, the CDR3 is TGTGCCAGCAGCTCTACCCCGGGACAGGGTTTTGGGGAGCAGTACTTC.

V is TRBV5-6 and J is TRBJ1-6; D not certain. There are 17 residues in the CDR3. V was cut by 4 bases and J by 7 bases, with 21 bases left in between. Looked up from germline, CDR1 is SGHDT and CDR2 is YYEEEE. The CDR3 sequence: CASSRRGGPFPNSPLHF. The CDR3 DNA reads TGTGCCAGCAGCCGGCGAGGAGGGCCCTTCCCCAATTCACCCCTCCACTTT.

The V call is TRBV19, the J call TRBJ2-7; D may correspond to TRBD1 or TRBD2 (5 bases each). V was trimmed by 3 bases and J by 2 bases, leaving 14 bases between them. Germline CDR1 LNHDA, CDR2 SQIVND (reference sequence). This CDR3 comprises 15 residues. The CDR3 bases are TGTGCCAGTAGTATGGAAGGGGACCCACCCTACGAGCAGTACTTC. Translating gives CASSMEGDPPYEQYF.

The chain carries TRBV7-2 and TRBJ2-7; no definite D call. The germline V and J ends were trimmed by 0 bases and 0 bases, with 9 bases remaining between them. CDR3 size: 15 residues. The germline V gene encodes CDR1 SGHTA and CDR2 FQGNSA. This chain's CDR3 is CASSLASASSYEQYF. For the CDR3, the DNA is TGTGCCAGCAGCTTAGCGTCTGCCAGCTCCTACGAGCAGTACTTC.

V is TRBV7-3 and J is TRBJ2-3, with D unresolved. V lost 2 bases and J 4 bases, leaving 10 bases between the germline ends. Per the germline V gene, CDR1 is SGHTA and CDR2 is FQGTGA. This CDR3 region has 14 residues. The CDR3 sequence is CASSLDARPDTQYF. CDR3 sequence (DNA): TGTGCCAGCAGCTTAGATGCCCGGCCAGATACGCAGTATTTT.

The chain combines TRBV19 with TRBJ1-2; weak D call: TRBD1 (5 bases). V was cut by 10 bases and J by 4 bases, with 13 bases left in between. Germline CDR1 LNHDA, CDR2 SQIVND (reference sequence). The CDR3 loop spans 12 amino acids. The CDR3 protein is CATRDGSYGYTF. DNA of the CDR3: TGTGCCACCAGGGACGGGAGCTATGGCTACACCTTC.

The J gene is TRBJ2-7, the V gene TRBV25-1, with D perhaps TRBD1 (6 bases). Per the germline V gene, CDR1 is MGHDK and CDR2 is SYGVNS. Deletions cut 4 bases from V and 2 bases from J, with 12 bases between. The CDR3 totals 14 residues. This CDR3 reads CASSGDIRPYEQYF. Written as DNA, the CDR3 is TGTGCCAGCAGTGGGGACATCCGACCCTACGAGCAGTACTTC.

The chain is built from TRBV10-1 and TRBJ2-3; a weak D match, TRBD1 (5 bases). This CDR3 region has 13 residues. Per germline, CDR1 WNHNN and CDR2 SYGVQD (reference sequence). The V gene lost 5 bases and the J gene lost 2 bases, with 8 bases spanning the gap. For the CDR3, the DNA is TGCGCCAGCAGTTTGGACATCACAGATACGCAGTATTTT. This sequence encodes CASSLDITDTQYF.

The chain is built from TRBV5-6 and TRBJ1-6, with D possibly matching TRBD1 (5 bases). There are 16 residues in the CDR3. Trimming cost V 0 bases and J 3 bases, with 10 bases left between them. Germline V lookup: CDR1 SGHDT, CDR2 YYEEEE. This CDR3 is CASSLARGNYNSPLHF. Written as DNA, the CDR3 is TGTGCCAGCAGCTTGGCGCGGGGGAACTATAATTCACCCCTCCACTTT.

The rearrangement joins TRBV2 to TRBJ2-5; no firm D call. Germline CDR1 reads SNHLY; CDR2 reads FYNNEI. The CDR3 totals 15 residues. Trimming took 7 bases from V and 2 from J, leaving 17 bases between them. CDR3 DNA sequence: TGTGCCAGCACCCCCGGCGGCTCTTTTCAAGAGACCCAGTACTTC. Encoded protein: CASTPGGSFQETQYF. Filled out from reference TRBV2 and TRBJ2-5, the complete variable domain reads EPEVTQTPSHQVTQMGQEVILRCVPISNHLYFYWYRQILGQKVEFLVSFYNNEISEKSEIFDDQFSVERPDGSNFTLKIRSTKLEDSAMYFCASTPGGSFQETQYFGPGTRLLVL.

The V and J genes are TRBV5-1 and TRBJ2-3; D is perhaps TRBD1 (6 bases). V was pared by 4 bases and J by 0 bases, with 15 bases between. The germline CDR1 and CDR2 sequences are SGHRS and YFSETQ. CDR3 size: 16 residues. CDR3 amino acids: CASSPGAVPSTDTQYF. Written as DNA, the CDR3 is TGCGCCAGCAGCCCAGGGGCGGTTCCTAGCACAGATACGCAGTATTTT.